The source of this T cell receptor (beta chain) is a study of cytomegalovirus exposure and HLA in healthy donors. The study ran its PCR with 60 Vbeta and 13 Jbeta primers. Profiling relied on immunoSEQ multiplex PCR, and the TCRdb table lists in-frame clones only, not all of them. In the table there are around 100,000 clones, over 75% of which are singletons. CDR1 and CDR2 (germline): KGHSH, LQKENI. V was clipped by 3 bases and J by 7 bases; unmatched bases: 16. CDR3 length equals 17 residues. The chain is built from TRBV18 and TRBJ2-7; 9 nucleotides match TRBD1. The source is a man in his thirties or forties in good health and CMV-seronegative. Sequencing was performed on PBMCs. CDR3 DNA: TGTGCCAGCTCACCGGCGGGACAGGGCCCATCTGTGGGGGAGCAGTACTTC. It specifies CASSPAGQGPSVGEQYF.